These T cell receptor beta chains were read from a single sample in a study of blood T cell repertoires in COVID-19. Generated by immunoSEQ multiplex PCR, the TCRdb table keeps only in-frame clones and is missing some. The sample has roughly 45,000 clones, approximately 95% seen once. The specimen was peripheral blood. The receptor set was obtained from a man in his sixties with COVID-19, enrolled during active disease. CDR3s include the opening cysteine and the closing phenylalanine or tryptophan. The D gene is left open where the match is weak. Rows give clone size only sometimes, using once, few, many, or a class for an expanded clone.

CASSWGGLNTEAFF TGTGCCAGCTCGTGGGGGGGGCTGAACACTGAAGCTTTCTTT TRBJ1-1 NA NA TRBV2
CASSHLTASGGGFGQYF TGTGCCAGCAGCCACCTAACGGCCAGCGGGGGCGGGTTTGGGCAGTACTTC TRBJ2-7 TRBD2 NA TRBV3-1/TRBV3-2
CSVESPGRDEQFF TGCAGCGTTGAATCGCCTGGGAGGGATGAGCAGTTCTTC TRBJ2-1 TRBD2 NA TRBV29-1
CASSTDRGQPPLHF TGTGCCAGCTCAACCGACAGGGGCCAACCACCCCTCCACTTT TRBJ1-6 TRBD1 NA TRBV18
CAISESGAAGLYF TGTGCCATCAGTGAGTCGGGCGCGGCAGGGCTCTACTTC TRBJ2-7 NA NA TRBV10-3
CASSPGLVGAGELFF TGCGCCAGCAGCCCAGGACTAGTCGGAGCCGGGGAGCTGTTTTTT TRBJ2-2 TRBD2 NA TRBV5-1
CASSEAWGHYEQYF TGTGCCAGCAGTGAAGCGTGGGGACACTACGAGCAGTACTTC TRBJ2-7 NA NA TRBV2
CASSLDLLAGGTDTQYF TGTGCCAGCAGCTTGGACCTCCTAGCGGGGGGGACAGATACGCAGTATTTT TRBJ2-3 TRBD2 NA TRBV5-6
CASSQQQGGEQYF TGCGCCAGCAGCCAGCAACAGGGGGGCGAGCAGTACTTC TRBJ2-7 TRBD1 NA TRBV4-3
CASSLGGGHSYEQYF TGCGCCAGCAGCTTGGGAGGGGGCCACTCCTACGAGCAGTACTTC TRBJ2-7 TRBD1 NA TRBV5-1
CASSPTGNYGYTF TGTGCCAGCAGTCCTACGGGGAACTATGGCTACACCTTC TRBJ1-2 NA NA TRBV28
CASSLTGERDEQYF TGCGCCAGCAGCTTGACGGGGGAGAGGGACGAGCAGTACTTC TRBJ2-7 NA NA TRBV5-1
CASSPGQGAEAFF TGTGCCAGCAGCCCAGGACAGGGGGCAGAAGCTTTCTTT TRBJ1-1 TRBD1 NA TRBV7-8
CASIQDRDTEAFF TGTGCCAGCATCCAGGACAGGGACACTGAAGCTTTCTTT TRBJ1-1 TRBD1 NA TRBV2
CASRPSGTAGTEAFF TGTGCCAGCAGGCCTTCCGGGACAGCGGGCACTGAAGCTTTCTTT TRBJ1-1 TRBD1 NA TRBV6-4
CASSLGVGGGNEKLFF TGTGCCAGCAGCCTGGGAGTTGGGGGAGGAAATGAAAAACTGTTTTTT TRBJ1-4 NA NA TRBV7-9
CASSRLGDRSTTGELFF TGTGCCAGCTCACGACTAGGGGACCGAAGTACCACCGGGGAGCTGTTTTTT TRBJ2-2 NA NA TRBV18
CASSQEGLAQHF TGTGCCAGCAGCCAAGAGGGGCTGGCCCAGCATTTT TRBJ1-5 NA NA TRBV3-1/TRBV3-2
CASRVSGVQNTEAFF TGTGCCAGCAGGGTCTCAGGGGTACAGAACACTGAAGCTTTCTTT TRBJ1-1 NA NA TRBV2
CASSLTQPTGGYGYTF TGCGCCAGCAGCCTAACCCAACCGACAGGGGGGTATGGCTACACCTTC TRBJ1-2 TRBD1 NA TRBV5-1
CASSLAGLAGGPRTYNEQFF TGCGCCAGCAGCTTGGCCGGCCTAGCGGGAGGGCCGAGGACCTACAATGAGCAGTTCTTC TRBJ2-1 TRBD2 NA TRBV5-1
CASSTYSNQPQHF TGTGCCAGCAGCACCTATAGCAATCAGCCCCAGCATTTT TRBJ1-5 NA NA TRBV7-9
CASSLASGATDNEQFF TGTGCCAGCAGCCTGGCTAGCGGGGCGACGGACAATGAGCAGTTCTTC TRBJ2-1 TRBD2 NA TRBV5-4
CASSAGGLDNTEAFF TGTGCCAGCTCGGCAGGGGGCTTGGATAACACTGAAGCTTTCTTT TRBJ1-1 TRBD1 NA TRBV2
CATSDSPQLTLTRGSTDTQYF TGTGCCACCAGTGATTCCCCCCAGCTGACCTTGACTAGAGGGAGCACAGATACGCAGTATTTT TRBJ2-3 NA NA TRBV24-1
CARSLVISSPDQPQHF TGTGCCAGAAGCTTGGTAATTTCGTCTCCCGATCAGCCCCAGCATTTT TRBJ1-5 NA NA TRBV5-3
CASSFFSGAGGYEQYF TGTGCCAGCAGCTTTTTCTCCGGGGCGGGAGGCTACGAGCAGTACTTC TRBJ2-7 TRBD2 NA TRBV13
CASSVQVYRIQETQYF TGTGCCAGCAGTGTACAGGTTTACAGGATCCAAGAGACCCAGTACTTC TRBJ2-5 NA NA TRBV6-1
CASSLDFGAGSETQYF TGTGCCAGCAGCTTAGACTTCGGCGCGGGGTCAGAGACCCAGTACTTC TRBJ2-5 NA NA TRBV7-2
CASSVGWESTEAFF TGTGCCAGCAGCGTTGGGTGGGAGAGCACTGAAGCTTTCTTT TRBJ1-1 NA NA TRBV9
CASSSQGGGIYGYTF TGTGCCAGCAGTTCACAGGGTGGAGGAATCTATGGCTACACCTTC TRBJ1-2 NA NA TRBV27
CASSTQVLLAKNIQYF TGTGCCAGCAGCACGCAGGTCCTTCTAGCCAAAAACATTCAGTACTTC TRBJ2-4 NA NA TRBV3-1/TRBV3-2
CASSLAELYNEQFF TGCGCCAGCAGCCTAGCGGAACTGTACAATGAGCAGTTCTTC TRBJ2-1 TRBD2 once TRBV5-1
CASSPGGTTYEQYF TGTGCCAGCAGCCCCGGCGGAACGACCTACGAGCAGTACTTC TRBJ2-7 NA NA TRBV5-4
CASSLEPVSYEQYF TGCGCCAGCAGCCTGGAGCCTGTATCTTACGAGCAGTACTTC TRBJ2-7 NA NA TRBV4-1
CASSLDPQETQYF TGCGCCAGCAGCTTGGATCCGCAAGAGACCCAGTACTTC TRBJ2-5 NA NA TRBV5-1
CASSPNGDTEAFF TGTGCCAGCTCACCAAACGGAGACACTGAAGCTTTCTTT TRBJ1-1 NA NA TRBV18
CASSILGLANNEQFF TGCGCCAGCAGCATCCTGGGACTAGCGAACAATGAGCAGTTCTTC TRBJ2-1 TRBD2 NA TRBV5-1
CSASLGRDSPLHF TGCAGTGCTAGTTTGGGCAGGGATTCACCCCTCCACTTT TRBJ1-6 NA NA TRBV20-1
CASSSKSGRGGNTEAFF TGTGCCAGCAGCTCTAAATCCGGTAGGGGGGGGAACACTGAAGCTTTCTTT TRBJ1-1 NA once TRBV9
CASSSDPNRVRGATNTEAFF TGTGCCAGCAGCTCCGACCCTAACAGGGTCCGGGGGGCTACGAACACTGAAGCTTTCTTT TRBJ1-1 NA NA TRBV7-8
CAWSPRGNQPQHF TGTGCCTGGAGTCCTCGGGGAAATCAGCCCCAGCATTTT TRBJ1-5 NA once TRBV30
CASSYSRQGLEAFF TGTGCCAGCAGTTACTCGCGACAGGGCCTTGAAGCTTTCTTT TRBJ1-1 TRBD1 NA TRBV6-2/TRBV6-3
CASSYSNRDNSPLHF TGTGCCAGCAGTTACTCGAACAGGGATAATTCACCCCTCCACTTT TRBJ1-6 NA few TRBV6-5
CASNPTGRSNQPQHF TGTGCCAGCAACCCTACAGGGCGTAGCAATCAGCCCCAGCATTTT TRBJ1-5 NA NA TRBV6-5
CASSVGYRVPDEQYF TGTGCCAGCAGCGTAGGGTACAGGGTCCCGGACGAGCAGTACTTC TRBJ2-7 NA NA TRBV9
CASSFGQGARNEQFF TGCGCCAGCAGCTTTGGACAGGGGGCGAGAAATGAGCAGTTCTTC TRBJ2-1 TRBD1 NA TRBV5-1
CASRAGQGNNEQFF TGTGCCAGCAGAGCGGGACAGGGGAACAATGAGCAGTTCTTC TRBJ2-1 TRBD1 NA TRBV2
CASSLDILNTEAFF TGTGCCAGCAGCTTGGACATCCTGAACACTGAAGCTTTCTTT TRBJ1-1 NA NA TRBV5-4
CASGSVNYGYTF TGTGCCTCGGGTTCCGTGAACTATGGCTACACCTTC TRBJ1-2 NA NA TRBV6-5
CASSRAGTRADEQFF TGTGCCAGCAGCCGCGCCGGGACTAGAGCCGATGAGCAGTTCTTC TRBJ2-1 TRBD2 NA TRBV4-2
CASSQIDLTGVGGNTIYF TGCGCCAGCAGCCAAATCGATCTTACAGGGGTGGGTGGAAACACCATATATTTT TRBJ1-3 TRBD1 NA TRBV4-1
CASSPDRWANVLTF TGTGCCAGCAGCCCAGATCGTTGGGCCAACGTCCTGACTTTC TRBJ2-6 NA NA TRBV9
CASSKTVLGF TGTGCCAGCAGCAAGACAGTTTTGGGTTTT TRBJ1-4 NA NA TRBV7-9
CASSGQSYEQYF TGTGCCAGCTCAGGACAGTCCTACGAGCAGTACTTC TRBJ2-7 NA NA TRBV6-5